This entry concerns a single TCR beta chain. The antigen is undetermined. Some clones are missing from TCRdb's copy, which holds only in-frame ones; the method was immunoSEQ multiplex PCR. The sample lists around 100,000 clones, over 85% occurring once. This record comes from a study of a mutant IDH1 vaccine in newly diagnosed glioma. Study at large: Week 35 was safety follow-up visit V12; week 47 was end-of-study visit V13.

Sample time point: week 47, end of study. Every vaccination contained 300 ug of the mutant IDH1 20-mer peptide and was paired with topical imiquimod. Administration of eight vaccinations to patients took place in weeks 1, 3, 5, 7, 11, 15, 19, 23. Every donor had a new WHO grade 3 or 4 astrocytoma that was IDH1-mutant, with loss of nuclear ATRX. CDR1 is MNHEY and CDR2 is SMNVEV in the germline V gene (reference sequence). V lost 6 bases, J lost 0 bases, and 8 bases stayed unmatched. This CDR3 contains 15 residues. The sequence derives from a woman in her forties or fifties with glioma. This sample comprised PBMCs, obtained from a glioma patient whose treatment included an IDH1 peptide vaccine. V gene TRBV27 combines with J gene TRBJ2-7, with 7 bases lining up with TRBD1. The CDR3: CASSTGVGISYEQYF. CDR3 bases: TGTGCCAGCAGCACAGGGGTGGGGATCTCCTACGAGCAGTACTTC.